The clone carrying this T cell receptor (beta chain) was recorded many times. Its target is unknown. Looked up from germline, CDR1 is SEHNR and CDR2 is FQNEAQ (reference sequence). The CDR3 is made up of 14 amino acids. V was clipped by 0 bases and J by 4 bases; unmatched bases: 1. These data originate in a study of identical twins. From the 5' RACE reads, TCRdb called clonotypes with MiXCR, one entry per CDR3 protein. Here the sample spans 450,000 or so distinct CDR3 sequences, 13% to 15% being singletons. Study results and caveats: Fewer insertions were carried by abundant cord blood beta clonotypes, but none was seen in memory repertoires. A cross-sectional statistical analysis, not follow-up of the same donors, supported the conclusions.

These same records also appear under a second study, on yellow fever vaccine responses in identical twins.

The chain joins TRBV7-9 to TRBJ2-3, with 7 nucleotides matching TRBD2. The receptor was derived from a woman between 18 and 29 years old in good health. The source material was CD4+ T cells sorted from blood. CDR3 sequence: CASSLAGGADTQYF. CDR3 sequence (DNA): TGTGCCAGCAGCTTAGCGGGGGGGGCAGATACGCAGTATTTT.